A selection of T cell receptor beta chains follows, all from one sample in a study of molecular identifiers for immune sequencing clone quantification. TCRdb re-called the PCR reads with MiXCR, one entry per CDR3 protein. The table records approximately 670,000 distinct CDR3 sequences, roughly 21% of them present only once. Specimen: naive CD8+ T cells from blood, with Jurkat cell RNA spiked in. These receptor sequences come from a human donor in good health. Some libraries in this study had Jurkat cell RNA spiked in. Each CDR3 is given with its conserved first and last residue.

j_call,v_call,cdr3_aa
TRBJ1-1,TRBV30,CAWSLGTGEAFF
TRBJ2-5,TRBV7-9,CASSPTWTGNQETQYF
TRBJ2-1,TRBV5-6,CASSPGGAPYNEQFF
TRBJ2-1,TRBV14,CASSQNSYNEQFF
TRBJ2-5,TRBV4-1,CASSQDGYQETQYF
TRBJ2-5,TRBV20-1,CSAKIVETQYF
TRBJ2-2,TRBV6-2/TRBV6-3,CASSYSPTGANTGELFF
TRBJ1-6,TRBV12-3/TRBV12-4,CASSSFGDVGDSPLHF
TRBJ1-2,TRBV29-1,CSVEEQGFVYGYTF
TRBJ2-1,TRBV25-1,CASSATSGAYNEQFF
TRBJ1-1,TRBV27,CASSLPDTEAFF
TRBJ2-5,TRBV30,CAWSTFGGALETQYF
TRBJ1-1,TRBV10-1,CASSPETGTEAFF
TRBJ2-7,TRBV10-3,CANADPGAPYEQYF
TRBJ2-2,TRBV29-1,CSVEDIPGELFF
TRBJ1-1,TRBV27,CASSPLQGVTTEAFF
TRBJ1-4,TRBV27,CASSSGTGWANEKLFF
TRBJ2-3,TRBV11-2,CASSLVAGANTDTQYF
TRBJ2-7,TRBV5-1,CASSLVPGSEQYF
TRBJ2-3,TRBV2,CASSHNPGLPSTDTQYF
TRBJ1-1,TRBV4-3,CASSQDMSILMNTEAFF
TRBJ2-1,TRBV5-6,CASSLIASSYNEQFF
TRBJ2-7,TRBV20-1,CSAKPYRERIDEQYF
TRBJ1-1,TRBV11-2,CASSLSRVGVNTEAFF
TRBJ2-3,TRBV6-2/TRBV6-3,CASSPPPGSGTTIDTQYF
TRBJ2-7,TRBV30,CVWTLTGRSYEQYF
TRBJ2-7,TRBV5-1,CASSLWQGPYEQYF
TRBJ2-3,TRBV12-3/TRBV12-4,CASSLAPAGYTDTQYF
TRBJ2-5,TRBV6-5,CASSYLRSQETQYF
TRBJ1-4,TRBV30,CAWTPGQGFFELFF
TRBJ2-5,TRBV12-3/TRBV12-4,CASSSPRDRGDQETQYF
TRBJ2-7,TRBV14,CASSQDHYEQYF
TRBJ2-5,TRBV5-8,CASSRAGGNYQETQYF
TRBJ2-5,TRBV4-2,CASSQDIWGTGAPQETQYF
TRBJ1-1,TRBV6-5,CASWTDVMNTEAFF
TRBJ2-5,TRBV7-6,CASSLGRGHIQETQYF
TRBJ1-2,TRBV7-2,CASSLEIAQAYGYTF
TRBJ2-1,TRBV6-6,CASRYPPGNEQFF
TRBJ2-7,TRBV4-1,CASSQGGQGIVGYEQYF
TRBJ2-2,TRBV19,CATPGLLTGELFF
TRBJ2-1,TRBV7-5,CISVPEAPPGRRNEQFF
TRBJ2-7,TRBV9,CASSASGTTNEQYF
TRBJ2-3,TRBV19,CASSMIYGGGTDTQYF
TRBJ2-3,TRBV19,CASSIDLGNTGTDTQYF
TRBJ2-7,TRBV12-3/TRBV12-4,CASSHRGHYEQYF
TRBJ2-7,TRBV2,CASRNLAAVYEQYF
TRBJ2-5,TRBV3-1,CASSPPPGGLETQYF
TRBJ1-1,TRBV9,CASSVASSVAEAFF
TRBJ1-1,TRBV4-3,CASSQDLEPGYAEAFF
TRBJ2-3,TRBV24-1,CATSGVGADTQYF
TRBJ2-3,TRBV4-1,CASSQEGLAGTSNTQYF
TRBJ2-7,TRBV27,CASSLWDSTYEQYF